These 7 T cell receptor beta chains originate from one sample sequenced in a study of CDR3 diversity in severe acne. One entry per CDR3 protein, called by TCRdb with MiXCR from the PCR reads. The sample consists of about 85,000 distinct CDR3 sequences, around 50% of them appearing once. The sequencing input was blood. These TCRs come from a male donor in good health, serving as a control.

This clonotype was found a few times. This chain links TRBV25-1 with TRBJ2-7, with D unresolved. CDR3 length: 12 amino acids. Looked up from germline, CDR1 is MGHDK and CDR2 is SYGVNS. V lost 4 bases and J lost 9, with 13 bases in between. The CDR3: CASSVESLGQYF. The CDR3 region has the DNA TGTGCCAGCAGTGTAGAAAGCCTCGGGCAGTACTTC.

The chain joins TRBV4-2 to TRBJ2-1; 12 positions agree with TRBD2. The CDR3 runs to 18 residues. The germline V gene has CDR1 LGHNA and CDR2 YNFKEQ. J was trimmed by 0 bases and V by 0 bases; bases with no gene match: 3. This chain's CDR3 is CASSQDTSGRHSYNEQFF. Written as DNA, the CDR3 is TGTGCCAGCAGCCAAGATACTAGCGGGAGGCACTCCTACAATGAGCAGTTCTTC.

CDR3 sequence reads: CASSGGLAAVETQHF. Here the CDR3 DNA reads TGTGCCAGCAGCGGGGGACTAGCGGCAGTAGAGACCCAGCATTTT. The rearrangement uses TRBV5-4 and TRBJ1-5; tentative D call: TRBD1 (5 bases). V was pared by 4 bases and J by 11 bases, with 22 bases between. The germline gives CDR1 SGHNT, CDR2 YYREEE (reference sequence). The CDR3 has 15 residues.

This chain uses TRBV12-3 or TRBV12-4 with TRBJ2-3; either TRBD1 or TRBD2 may supply D (6 bases each). Deletions cut 6 bases from V and 4 bases from J, with 20 bases between. The CDR3 is made up of 16 amino acids. Written as DNA, the CDR3 is TGTGCCAGCAGACCCGCGGGGCAGGGGTCCGCAGATACGCAGTATTTT. As protein: CASRPAGQGSADTQYF.

Remarks on this clonotype: Its ends do not fully match the called genes, so a read error is possible. The chain couples TRBV6-1 to TRBJ1-1; TRBD1 matches at 7 bases. Per germline, CDR1 MNHNS and CDR2 SASEGT. The CDR3 covers 19 residues. CDR3 amino acids: CAGSQGGVGTYTMNTEAFF. In nucleotides, the CDR3 is TGTGCCGGCAGCCAAGGGGGCGTAGGGACATATACCATGAACACTGAAGCTTTCTTT.

This clonotype was recorded many times. The V gene is TRBV28, the J gene TRBJ2-2; D is unresolved. Trimming cost V 2 bases and J 3 bases, with 10 bases left between them. The CDR3 runs 15 residues. CDR1 MDHEN and CDR2 SYDVKM come from the germline V gene. The CDR3 is CASSLPRVDTGELFF. The CDR3 DNA follows: TGTGCCAGCAGTTTACCTCGGGTAGACACCGGGGAGCTGTTTTTT.

This clonotype occurred a few times. The chain has TRBV29-1 and TRBJ1-2; D unresolved. The CDR3 length is 14 residues. Deletions cut 3 bases from V and 7 bases from J, with 18 bases between. Per the germline V gene, CDR1 is SQVTM and CDR2 is ANQGSEA. In DNA form, the CDR3 reads TGCAGCGTTGAGGAGGACCCCGTGGTATCTGGCTACACCTTC. This gives the protein CSVEEDPVVSGYTF. The full variable domain, completed using reference TRBV29-1 and TRBJ1-2, is SAVISQKPSRDICQRGTSLTIQCQVDSQVTMMFWYRQQPGQSLTLIATANQGSEATYESGFVIDKFPISRPNLTFSTLTVSNMSPEDSSIYLCSVEEDPVVSGYTFGSGTRLTVV.